Each of the 32 T cell receptor beta chains below was sequenced from the same sample in a study of blood T cell repertoires in COVID-19 (dated by TCRdb to 2018 to 2021). Library preparation employed the immunoSEQ multiplex PCR assay. Not all clones reach the TCRdb copy of this immuneACCESS table, which keeps in-frame sequences only. Checked studies attribute under half of the gap to unresolved V genes and leave the rest unexplained. Present in this sample are about 200,000 clones, roughly nine tenths of which were seen just once. In total, the top ten clones hold approximately 7.6% of the sample. The sequencing sample was made of PBMCs or T cells enriched from blood (not recorded which). These receptors were taken from a woman under 30 who had recovered from COVID-19.

The CDR3 DNA is TGTGCCAGCGGCCTACAGGGTCCTCAGCCCCAGCATTTT. Its translation: CASGLQGPQPQHF. This chain joins TRBV2 and TRBJ1-5, with D tentatively TRBD1 (6 bases). The CDR3 sequence is 13 residues long. Germline CDR1 SNHLY, CDR2 FYNNEI. V lost 8 bases, J lost 6 bases, and 14 bases lay in between.

The chain recombines TRBV7-9 with TRBJ1-2; D remains ambiguous. The length of the CDR3 is 14 residues. V was shortened by 1 base and J by 7 bases, with 13 bases between the two germline ends. CDR1 SEHNR and CDR2 FQNEAQ come from the germline V gene (reference sequence). CDR3 loop: CASSLVGGLGGYTF. Written as DNA, the CDR3 is TGTGCCAGCAGCTTAGTTGGAGGGCTGGGTGGCTACACCTTC.

J is TRBJ2-7 and V is TRBV6-5; unclear D gene. The CDR3 covers 13 residues. V lost 9 bases, J lost 4 bases, and 16 bases lay in between. Germline V gives CDR1 MNHEY, CDR2 SVGAGI. The chain's CDR3 is CASAVPGLYEQYF. For the CDR3, the DNA is TGTGCCAGTGCCGTGCCTGGCCTGTACGAGCAGTACTTC.

This clone was seen a handful of times. This chain connects TRBV10-2 to TRBJ1-4, with 7 nucleotides matching TRBD1. CDR3 length: 15 residues. The germline V gene has CDR1 WSHSY and CDR2 SAAADI. V was clipped by 6 bases and J by 7 bases; unmatched bases: 11. The CDR3 loop is CASRGTTGAGEKLFF. The CDR3 DNA follows: TGCGCCAGCAGGGGAACTACAGGGGCGGGTGAAAAACTGTTTTTT.

The genes are TRBV6-5 and TRBJ2-5; 9 bases are a match to TRBD1. V lost 8 bases, J lost 5 bases, and 9 bases stayed unmatched. CDR1 and CDR2 (germline): MNHEY, SVGAGI. This CDR3 has 14 amino acids. For the CDR3, the DNA is TGTGCCAGCCTAAGGGACAGGGTATGGGAGACCCAGTACTTC. Amino acid sequence: CASLRDRVWETQYF.

A few counts support this clone. The genes are TRBV6-5 and TRBJ1-3, with D possibly TRBD1 on 5 matching bases. From germline, CDR1 is MNHEY and CDR2 SVGAGI. The V and J ends lost 8 bases and 3 bases respectively, with 14 bases between them. The CDR3 has 14 amino acids. The chain's CDR3 is CASHEQGFGNTIYF. As DNA, the CDR3 is TGTGCCAGCCACGAGCAGGGATTTGGAAACACCATATATTTT.

This clone is a singleton in its sample. V gene TRBV5-1 combines with J gene TRBJ2-1; 8 bases line up with TRBD2. CDR1 is SGHRS and CDR2 is YFSETQ in the germline V gene. Unmatched junction bases numbered 6, after V lost 0 bases and J lost 7 bases. CDR3 length: 15 amino acids. CDR3 residues: CASSLDGSGGNEQFF. CDR3 DNA sequence: TGCGCCAGCAGCTTGGATGGCAGCGGGGGTAATGAGCAGTTCTTC.

The rearrangement links TRBV7-2 to TRBJ1-6, with 7 bases that match TRBD1. The CDR3 sequence is 16 residues long. The V gene's germline CDR1 is SGHTA and CDR2 FQGNSA. The V segment lost 5 bases and the J segment 10 bases; nucleotides outside the gene matches: 14. CDR3 nucleotides: TGTGCCAGCAGCCGGAGGGAGACAGGGACGAGGTCACCCCTCCACTTT. Translation gives CASSRRETGTRSPLHF.

The chain employs TRBV27 and TRBJ1-4, with 11 positions matching TRBD1. Germline assignment: CDR1 MNHEY and CDR2 SMNVEV (reference sequence). The CDR3 is 15 residues long. J lost 6 bases, V lost 0 bases, and 0 bases had no gene match. The CDR3 sequence is CASSLSGQGDEKLFF. CDR3 nucleotide sequence: TGTGCCAGCAGTTTATCGGGACAGGGGGATGAAAAACTGTTTTTT.

In the case of this clone: Other DNA sequences from this sample encode an identical CDR3 as well. The chain combines TRBV28 with TRBJ2-7; TRBD1 matches 8 bases. Germline loops: CDR1 MDHEN, CDR2 SYDVKM. Losses at the gene ends were 3 bases for V and 2 bases for J; bases not matched to a gene: 3. The CDR3 extends over 14 amino acids. The CDR3 DNA sequence: TGTGCCAGCAGTTTCGTGACAGGGGCCTACGAGCAGTACTTC. Translation: CASSFVTGAYEQYF.

This clone has only a few counts. CDR3 nucleotide sequence: TGTGCCAGCAGTGTGGAGGGCTCGAGGAACATTCAGTACTTC. Translating it yields CASSVEGSRNIQYF. The chain is built from TRBV2 and TRBJ2-4; tentative D call: TRBD2 (6 bases). This CDR3 is 14 amino acids long. Trimming took off 4 bases at V and 7 bases at J, with 14 bases between the two ends. Germline assignment: CDR1 SNHLY and CDR2 FYNNEI.

The J gene is TRBJ1-4, the V gene TRBV11-2; 8 nucleotides line up with TRBD1. This CDR3 is built from 14 residues. V trimming: 5 bases; J trimming: 8 bases; junction bases outside the gene matches: 7. The germline CDR1 and CDR2 sequences are SGHAT and FQNNGV. This CDR3 is CASSTGQGREKLFF. The CDR3 DNA follows: TGTGCCAGCAGCACCGGACAGGGAAGGGAAAAACTGTTTTTT.

The chain uses TRBV19 and TRBJ1-2, with TRBD1 as a possible D gene (6 bases). The CDR3 runs to 13 residues. Germline V CDR1 and CDR2: LNHDA, SQIVND (reference sequence). V lost 7 bases to trimming and J lost 4 bases, with 13 bases between them. This CDR3 reads CASTGQIVYGYTF. CDR3 coding DNA: TGTGCCAGTACCGGACAGATCGTCTATGGCTACACCTTC.

This chain uses TRBV5-1 with TRBJ1-5; D may be TRBD1 (5 bases). Trimming left V 3 bases short and J 4 bases short, with 29 bases between. Germline CDR1 is SGHRS and CDR2 is YFSETQ. The CDR3 is 20 residues long. The CDR3 sequence: CASSWEKKDQPDRRNQPQHF. CDR3 DNA: TGCGCCAGCAGCTGGGAAAAAAAGGACCAACCAGACAGACGTAATCAGCCCCAGCATTTT. Based on the CDR3 plus reference TRBV5-1 and TRBJ1-5, the full variable domain is KAGVTQTPRYLIKTRGQQVTLSCSPISGHRSVSWYQQTPGQGLQFLFEYFSETQRNKGNFPGRFSGRQFSNSRSEMNVSTLELGDSALYLCASSWEKKDQPDRRNQPQHFGDGTRLSIL.

This clone is judged large. This chain uses TRBV28 with TRBJ2-7; 13 nucleotides line up with TRBD2. Trimming at V came to 3 bases and at J to 4 bases, leaving 15 bases not matched to a gene. There are 19 residues in the CDR3. Per the germline V gene, CDR1 is MDHEN and CDR2 is SYDVKM. CDR3 nucleotide sequence: TGTGCCAGCAGTTTGCGACTAGCGGGGGGCCCCCAGCCACGATACGAGCAGTACTTC. This sequence encodes CASSLRLAGGPQPRYEQYF. The full variable domain, its missing parts supplied by reference TRBV28 and TRBJ2-7, is DVKVTQSSRYLVKRTGEKVFLECVQDMDHENMFWYRQDPGLGLRLIYFSYDVKMKEKGDIPEGYSVSREKKERFSLILESASTNQTSMYLCASSLRLAGGPQPRYEQYFGPGTRLTVT.

This clone showed up just once. The chain couples TRBV27 to TRBJ1-6; TRBD1 is a possible D gene (5 bases). Trimming took 7 bases from V and 13 from J, leaving 14 bases between them. CDR3 size: 12 residues. CDR1 and CDR2 (germline): MNHEY, SMNVEV (reference sequence). The DNA for the CDR3 is TGTGCCAGCAACGACAGCGTTGGTCCCCTCCACTTT. Translating gives CASNDSVGPLHF.

The chain joins TRBV5-1 to TRBJ2-7; D is possibly TRBD1 (5 bases). In germline, CDR1 is SGHRS, CDR2 YFSETQ. V was shortened by 0 bases and J by 3 bases, with 16 bases between the two germline ends. The CDR3 is 16 residues long. CDR3 residues: CASSLVSGPGFYEQYF. In DNA form, the CDR3 reads TGCGCCAGCAGCTTGGTGTCAGGGCCCGGTTTCTACGAGCAGTACTTC.

V gene TRBV2 combines with J gene TRBJ1-2; perhaps TRBD1 as D (5 bases). V dropped 9 bases and J dropped 4 bases, with 12 bases sitting between them. The length of the CDR3 is 12 residues. Per germline, CDR1 SNHLY and CDR2 FYNNEI. The CDR3: CASGREPYGYTF. The CDR3 DNA reads as TGTGCCAGTGGCAGGGAACCCTATGGCTACACCTTC.

This rearrangement joins TRBV5-6 to TRBJ1-2; TRBD1 matches at 8 bases. V dropped 4 bases and J dropped 8; count of bases not matched to a gene: 10. Germline CDR1 and CDR2: SGHDT and YYEEEE. This CDR3 comprises 14 residues. CDR3 nucleotide sequence: TGTGCCAGCAGCGATAGCGGACAGGGTGACGGCTACACCTTC. Translation: CASSDSGQGDGYTF.

The rearrangement uses TRBV2 and TRBJ2-7, with D possibly TRBD1 on 5 matching bases. CDR1 and CDR2 from the germline V gene are SNHLY and FYNNEI. The V and J ends lost 6 bases and 2 bases respectively, with 11 bases between them. This CDR3 has 13 amino acids. The CDR3 coding sequence is TGTGCCAGCAGCCAGACAGAAGCCTACGAGCAGTACTTC. Protein product: CASSQTEAYEQYF.

Ten or more counts support this clone. The gene calls are TRBV9 and TRBJ2-3, with D hard to call. V lost 0 bases and J 5 bases, leaving 4 bases between the germline ends. Germline lookup yields CDR1 SGDLS and CDR2 YYNGEE. The CDR3 consists of 12 residues. CDR3 DNA: TGTGCCAGCAGCGTAGACAAAGATACGCAGTATTTT. Protein: CASSVDKDTQYF.

Comments on this clone: In the same sample, other DNA sequences code for this CDR3. The V and J genes are TRBV2 and TRBJ1-3; the D is unclear. Germline V gene data show CDR1 as SNHLY and CDR2 as FYNNEI. The CDR3 consists of 14 residues. The V gene lost 4 bases and the J gene lost 0 bases, with 7 bases spanning the gap. The DNA for the CDR3 is TGTGCCAGCAGTGTAGAGAGCTCTGGAAACACCATATATTTT. It yields the protein CASSVESSGNTIYF.

The count of this clone is one. The rearrangement uses TRBV14 and TRBJ2-1, with TRBD2 matching 7 bases. With 0 bases clipped from V and 1 base from J, the junction kept 6 bases outside the gene matches. This CDR3 spans 17 amino acids. Per germline, CDR1 SGHDN and CDR2 FVKESK. The CDR3, as DNA: TGTGCCAGCAGCCAAGATCGAGGGAGGGGATCCTACAATGAGCAGTTCTTC. Protein product: CASSQDRGRGSYNEQFF.

V is TRBV9 and J is TRBJ1-6, with TRBD1 identical over 8 bases. The germline CDR1 and CDR2 sequences are SGDLS and YYNGEE. J was trimmed by 9 bases and V by 3 bases; bases with no gene match: 5. The CDR3 sequence is 14 residues long. The CDR3 DNA sequence: TGTGCCAGCAGCGAGGACAGGGCGGGTTCACCCCTCCACTTT. This translates into CASSEDRAGSPLHF.

This clone was counted a few times. The rearrangement joins TRBV27 to TRBJ1-6; 8 nucleotides line up with TRBD1. The length of the CDR3 is 13 residues. Germline-derived CDR1 and CDR2 are MNHEY and SMNVEV (reference sequence). Trimming cost V 4 bases and J 10 bases; bases outside gene matches: 3. CDR3 bases: TGTGCCAGCAGTTGGACAGGGAGCTCACCCCTCCACTTT. This translates into CASSWTGSSPLHF.

The chain employs TRBV6-4 and TRBJ2-3, with 10 bases aligning to TRBD2. V was clipped by 4 bases and J by 5 bases; unmatched bases: 3. Germline V gives CDR1 MRHNA, CDR2 SNTAGT. This CDR3 has 14 residues. The CDR3: CASSATSGEDTQYF. CDR3 bases: TGTGCCAGCAGTGCTACTAGCGGGGAAGATACGCAGTATTTT.

This chain links TRBV27 with TRBJ1-3; D remains ambiguous. Germline V gene sequence: CDR1 MNHEY, CDR2 SMNVEV (reference sequence). The CDR3 has 13 amino acids. With 7 bases removed from V and 4 bases from J, the gap between germline ends came to 11 bases. Written as DNA, the CDR3 is TGTGCCAGCAAGGTGGGCAGGGGAAACACCATATATTTT. It specifies CASKVGRGNTIYF.

This clone was recorded only once. The chain carries TRBV28 and TRBJ1-2; tentative D call: TRBD1 (6 bases). Looked up from germline, CDR1 is MDHEN and CDR2 is SYDVKM. V gave up 1 base and J gave up 8 bases, with 23 bases separating them. The CDR3 spans 17 residues. In DNA form, the CDR3 reads TGTGCCAGCAGTTTATCAGCTCAGGGGCGCGCCTCTTCCGGCTACACCTTC. This translates into CASSLSAQGRASSGYTF.

This clone was seen a few times. The chain links TRBV27 to TRBJ2-5; D may be TRBD2 (5 bases). In germline, CDR1 is MNHEY, CDR2 SMNVEV (reference sequence). Trimming cost V 11 bases and J 4 bases, with 23 bases left between them. The CDR3 has 15 amino acids. The chain's CDR3 is CAADWTSFCPETQYF. CDR3 bases: TGTGCCGCGGACTGGACCTCCTTTTGCCCAGAGACCCAGTACTTC.

Here the CDR3 reads CASSSGGGREKLFF. The CDR3 coding sequence is TGTGCCAGCAGCTCAGGGGGTGGTCGAGAAAAACTGTTTTTT. This chain uses TRBV28 with TRBJ1-4; 7 bases are shared with TRBD1. This CDR3 is built from 14 residues. With 6 bases clipped from V and 8 bases from J, the junction kept 9 bases outside the gene matches. Looked up from germline, CDR1 is MDHEN and CDR2 is SYDVKM.

This chain connects TRBV27 to TRBJ2-1; no clear D gene. There are 16 residues in the CDR3. From germline, CDR1 is MNHEY and CDR2 SMNVEV (reference sequence). Deletions cut 6 bases from V and 0 bases from J, with 15 bases between. Here the CDR3 reads CASSPLLTSSYNEQFF. The CDR3 DNA reads TGTGCCAGCAGCCCGCTCCTCACGAGCTCCTACAATGAGCAGTTCTTC.

A remark on this clone: This CDR3 fails to terminate in the conserved phenylalanine or tryptophan, so it likely reflects a read error. The DNA is omitted, as the CDR3 cannot be located on it reliably, and the CDR3 follows TCRdb's listing. The V call is TRBV10-3, the J call TRBJ1-2; TRBD1, the table's D call, was not compared with the DNA. The CDR3 has 14 amino acids, counting both end residues. In germline, CDR1 is ENHRY, CDR2 SYGVKD. The CDR3: CAISPETGLTARLL.